This TCR beta chain was retrieved from a study of shared clonotypes between healthy human individuals. The study's findings and limits: For naive CD4 cells, roughly 5% of clonotypes were shared across a few donors. Relative to their counterparts shared across all four donors, non-shared clonotypes exhibited diminished generation probabilities.

Germline V gives CDR1 LNHDA, CDR2 SQIVND (reference sequence). V was clipped by 5 bases and J by 4 bases; unmatched bases: 9. This CDR3 is built from 16 residues. This clone was found a few times. Its matching antigen is unknown. Genomic DNA (from each subset) was split evenly across several immunoSEQ plates. In the authors' workflow: Without quality scores, immunoSEQ junctional reads could not be filtered like full-length reads. The assay was immunoSEQ multiplex PCR, and TCRdb's table has in-frame clones only and misses some. That table furnishes V, J and clone size, whereas the DNA furnished D and trimming. This repertoire shows roughly 720,000 clones, about 90% found once; its top ten account for 30% to 35%.

This chain connects TRBV19 to TRBJ2-2; 8 bases align to TRBD1. This receptor was obtained from a man younger than 30 in good health. Some clones in this sample may be carry-over from other donors' samples. Sequencing was carried out using memory CD8+ T cells from PBMCs. Stated subset: CD45RO+ cells pooled with CCR7-negative TemRA cells. The CDR3 here is CASSLLTGAGTGELFF. CDR3 DNA sequence: TGTGCCAGTAGTCTCCTGACAGGGGCGGGCACCGGGGAGCTGTTTTTT.